Listed below are T cell receptor beta chains from one sample, sequenced in a study of blood T cell repertoires in COVID-19. Profiling relied on immunoSEQ multiplex PCR, and the TCRdb table lists in-frame clones only, not all of them. The sample lists about 170,000 clones, about 85% occurring once. Sequences were obtained from peripheral blood. The receptors stem from a human donor with acute or convalescent COVID-19. The donor label of this sample is uncertain. The CDR3 runs from the conserved cysteine through the conserved F or W. Clone size is given for some rows only: seen once, a few or many times, or a class if the clone is expanded.

v_call	clone_size	j_call	cdr3_aa
TRBV15	-	TRBJ2-1	CATSRVTTWERRFF
TRBV19	once	TRBJ2-2	CASSPPGQVFWGELFF
TRBV7-8	-	TRBJ1-1	CASSLGQLAFGDTEAFF
TRBV7-2	-	TRBJ2-7	CASSFEAGLSYEQYF
TRBV6-5	-	TRBJ2-7	CASTRTGVGEQYF
TRBV14	-	TRBJ2-1	CASSPGTSGNNEQFF
TRBV19	-	TRBJ1-4	CASSGGQAREKLFF
TRBV7-9	-	TRBJ1-1	CASSLERGMNTEAFF
TRBV3-1/TRBV3-2	-	TRBJ1-2	CASSHRVKDYGYTF
TRBV6-2/TRBV6-3	-	TRBJ1-4	CASSYSGAVKLFF
TRBV4-1	-	TRBJ2-1	CASSPWEGGGPYNEQFF
TRBV19	-	TRBJ1-2	CASPKGGTEADSGYTF
TRBV5-5	-	TRBJ1-3	CASRPNAAGNTIYF
TRBV28	-	TRBJ2-7	CASSLYSTYEQYF
TRBV30	-	TRBJ2-5	CAWGRGGAGGLETQYF
TRBV12-3/TRBV12-4	few	TRBJ1-2	CASSFGGFYGYTF
TRBV27	-	TRBJ2-3	CASSLLAGGPMYTDTQYF
TRBV10-1	-	TRBJ1-6	CASSLGNSPLHF
TRBV7-2	-	TRBJ1-2	CASSSTGNGYGYTF
TRBV4-2	-	TRBJ2-6	CASSQGTSGDRWRANVLTF
TRBV7-8	-	TRBJ2-7	CASSFSSGGNYEQYF
TRBV19	-	TRBJ1-1	CASRRVGSTEAFF
TRBV11-2	-	TRBJ2-3	CASRPPGGAPGDTQYF
TRBV20-1	-	TRBJ2-5	CSASDLWSPGLVETQYF
TRBV5-6	-	TRBJ1-5	CASSQYERGQPQHF
TRBV21-1	-	TRBJ1-6	CASSKIKRQLNSPLHF
TRBV2	-	TRBJ2-2	CASSVGGGTGELFF
TRBV30	once	TRBJ1-2	CAWSVGLVGETNYGYTF
TRBV4-1	-	TRBJ1-2	CASSRAGGQSYGYTF
TRBV6-5	-	TRBJ1-2	CASSYEGAAYGYTF
TRBV2	few	TRBJ2-6	CASVRGLNSGANVLTF
TRBV18	once	TRBJ1-5	CASSGQASYSNQPQHF
TRBV18	-	TRBJ2-7	CASSPGTLAYEQYF
TRBV9	once	TRBJ1-2	CASSVGGHGYTF
TRBV2	-	TRBJ1-1	CASGDRAYTEAFF
TRBV9	once	TRBJ2-3	CASSAEAGVVNTQYF
TRBV7-2	-	TRBJ2-1	CASSLTTGSYNEQFF
TRBV5-1	-	TRBJ2-5	CASSLQRGSKETQYF
TRBV23-1	-	TRBJ2-7	CASSRDRGHYEQYF
TRBV3-1/TRBV3-2	few	TRBJ1-6	CASKTGWNSPLHF
TRBV6-5	-	TRBJ1-2	CASSSKGVGYTF
TRBV9	once	TRBJ2-7	CASSVSSQGYEQYF
TRBV11-2	-	TRBJ2-7	CASSSPPGTVIYEQYF
TRBV4-1	-	TRBJ2-1	CASSQRSSGDYEQFF
TRBV27	once	TRBJ2-7	CASSLGSVFSYEQYF
TRBV5-8	-	TRBJ1-3	CASSSRQVNSGNTIYF
TRBV4-2	once	TRBJ2-5	CASSQADLAGGQTQYF
TRBV5-8	-	TRBJ2-2	CASSFEGAGTGELFF
TRBV6-5	-	TRBJ2-2	CASKDRVRTGELFF
TRBV5-4	-	TRBJ2-5	CASMASGVLGETQYF
TRBV7-6	-	TRBJ2-7	CASREPSRDRGDFSYEQYF
TRBV12-3/TRBV12-4	-	TRBJ2-1	CASSPGLPTAQFF
TRBV5-1	-	TRBJ1-1	CASSLGRGNTEAFF
TRBV7-9	-	TRBJ2-7	CASSSKDRGYEQYF
TRBV5-1	-	TRBJ2-1	CASTARQGGNEQFF
TRBV3-1/TRBV3-2	-	TRBJ1-3	CASSRGLNRVLGNTIYF
TRBV7-3	many	TRBJ2-1	CASSRNSKQGYEQFF